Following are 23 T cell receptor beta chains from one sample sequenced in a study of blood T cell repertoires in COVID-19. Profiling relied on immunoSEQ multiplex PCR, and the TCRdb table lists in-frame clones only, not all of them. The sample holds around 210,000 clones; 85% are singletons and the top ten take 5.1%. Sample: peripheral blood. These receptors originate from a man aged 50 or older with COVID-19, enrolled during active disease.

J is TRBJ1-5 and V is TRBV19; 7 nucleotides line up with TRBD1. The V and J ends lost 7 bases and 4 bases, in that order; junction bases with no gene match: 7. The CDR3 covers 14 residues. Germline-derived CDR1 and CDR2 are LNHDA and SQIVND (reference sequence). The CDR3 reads CASKRAGGNQPQHF. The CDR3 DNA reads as TGTGCCAGTAAAAGGGCAGGGGGGAATCAGCCCCAGCATTTT.

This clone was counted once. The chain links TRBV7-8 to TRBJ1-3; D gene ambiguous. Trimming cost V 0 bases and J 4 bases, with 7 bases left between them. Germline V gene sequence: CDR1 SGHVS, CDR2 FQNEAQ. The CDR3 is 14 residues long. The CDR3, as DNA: TGTGCCAGCAGCTTAGCCTTAAAAGGAAACACCATATATTTT. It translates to CASSLALKGNTIYF.

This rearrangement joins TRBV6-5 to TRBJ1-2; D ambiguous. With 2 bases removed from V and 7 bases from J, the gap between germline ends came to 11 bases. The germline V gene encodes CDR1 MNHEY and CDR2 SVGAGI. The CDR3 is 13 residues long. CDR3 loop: CASSYVGEGGYTF. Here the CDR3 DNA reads TGTGCCAGCAGTTACGTCGGGGAGGGTGGCTACACCTTC.

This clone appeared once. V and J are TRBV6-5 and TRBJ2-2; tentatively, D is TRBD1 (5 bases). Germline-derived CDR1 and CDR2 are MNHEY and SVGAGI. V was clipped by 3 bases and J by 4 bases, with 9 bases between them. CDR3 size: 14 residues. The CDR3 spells CASSYWGPTGELFF. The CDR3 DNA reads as TGTGCCAGCAGTTATTGGGGCCCCACCGGGGAGCTGTTTTTT.

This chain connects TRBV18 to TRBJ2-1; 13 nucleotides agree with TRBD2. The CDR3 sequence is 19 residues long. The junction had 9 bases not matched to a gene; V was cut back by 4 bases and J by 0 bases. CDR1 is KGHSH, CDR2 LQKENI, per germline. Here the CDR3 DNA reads TGTGCCAGCTCACATACCGGGACTAGCGGGGCGAGCTCCTACAATGAGCAGTTCTTC. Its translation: CASSHTGTSGASSYNEQFF.

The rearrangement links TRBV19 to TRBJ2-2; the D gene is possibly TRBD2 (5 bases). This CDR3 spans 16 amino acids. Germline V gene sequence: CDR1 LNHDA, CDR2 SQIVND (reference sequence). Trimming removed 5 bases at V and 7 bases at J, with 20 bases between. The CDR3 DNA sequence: TGTGCCAGTAGTTCCAGCGGCTACCTGGGTTACGGGGAGCTGTTTTTT. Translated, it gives CASSSSGYLGYGELFF.

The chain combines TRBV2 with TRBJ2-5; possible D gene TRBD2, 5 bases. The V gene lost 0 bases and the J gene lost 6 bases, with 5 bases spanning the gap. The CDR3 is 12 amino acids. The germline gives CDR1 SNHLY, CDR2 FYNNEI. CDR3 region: CASSEAGKTQYF. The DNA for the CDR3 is TGTGCCAGCAGTGAAGCCGGGAAGACCCAGTACTTC.

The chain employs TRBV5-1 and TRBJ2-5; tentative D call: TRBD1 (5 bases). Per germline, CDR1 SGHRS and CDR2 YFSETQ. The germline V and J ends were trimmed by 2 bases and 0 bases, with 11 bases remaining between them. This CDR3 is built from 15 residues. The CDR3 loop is CASSFFDRHQETQYF. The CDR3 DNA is TGCGCCAGCAGCTTTTTTGACAGACACCAAGAGACCCAGTACTTC.

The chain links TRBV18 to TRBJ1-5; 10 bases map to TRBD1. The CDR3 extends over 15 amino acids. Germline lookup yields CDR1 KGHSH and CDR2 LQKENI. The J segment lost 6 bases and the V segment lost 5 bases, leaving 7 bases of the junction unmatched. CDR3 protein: CASSRQGAMGQPQHF. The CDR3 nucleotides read TGTGCCAGCTCAAGACAGGGGGCGATGGGTCAGCCCCAGCATTTT. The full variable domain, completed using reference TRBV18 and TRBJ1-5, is NAGVMQNPRHLVRRRGQEARLRCSPMKGHSHVYWYRQLPEEGLKFMVYLQKENIIDESGMPKERFSAEFPKEGPSILRIQQVVRGDSAAYFCASSRQGAMGQPQHFGDGTRLSIL.

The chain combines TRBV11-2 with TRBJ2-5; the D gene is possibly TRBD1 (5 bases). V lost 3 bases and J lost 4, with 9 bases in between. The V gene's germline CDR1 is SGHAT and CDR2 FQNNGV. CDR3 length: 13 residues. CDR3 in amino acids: CASSLDQGETQYF. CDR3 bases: TGTGCCAGCAGCTTGGACCAGGGAGAGACCCAGTACTTC.

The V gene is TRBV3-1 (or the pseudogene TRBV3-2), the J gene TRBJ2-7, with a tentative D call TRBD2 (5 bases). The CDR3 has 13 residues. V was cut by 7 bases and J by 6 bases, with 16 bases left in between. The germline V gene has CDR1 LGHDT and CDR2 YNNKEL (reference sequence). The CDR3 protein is CASTPGVPSEQYF. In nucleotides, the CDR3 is TGTGCCAGCACCCCCGGGGTACCGAGCGAGCAGTACTTC.

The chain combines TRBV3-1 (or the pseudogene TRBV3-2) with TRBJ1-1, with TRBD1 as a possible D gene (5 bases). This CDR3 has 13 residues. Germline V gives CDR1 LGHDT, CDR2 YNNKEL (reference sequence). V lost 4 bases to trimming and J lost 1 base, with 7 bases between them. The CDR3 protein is CASSRGQNTEAFF. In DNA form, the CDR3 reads TGTGCCAGCAGCCGAGGACAGAACACTGAAGCTTTCTTT.

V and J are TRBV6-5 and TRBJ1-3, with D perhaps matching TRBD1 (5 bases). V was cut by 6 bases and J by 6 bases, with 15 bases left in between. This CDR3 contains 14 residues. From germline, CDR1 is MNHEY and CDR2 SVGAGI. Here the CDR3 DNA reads TGTGCCAGCAGGGGACTCGGTGGGGTAAACACCATATATTTT. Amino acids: CASRGLGGVNTIYF.

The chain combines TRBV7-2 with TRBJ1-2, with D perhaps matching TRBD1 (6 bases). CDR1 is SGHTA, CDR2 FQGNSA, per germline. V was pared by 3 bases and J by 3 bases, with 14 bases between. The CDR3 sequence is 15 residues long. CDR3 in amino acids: CASSLGGARDYGYTF. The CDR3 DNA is TGTGCCAGCAGCTTGGGGGGGGCGCGTGACTATGGCTACACCTTC.

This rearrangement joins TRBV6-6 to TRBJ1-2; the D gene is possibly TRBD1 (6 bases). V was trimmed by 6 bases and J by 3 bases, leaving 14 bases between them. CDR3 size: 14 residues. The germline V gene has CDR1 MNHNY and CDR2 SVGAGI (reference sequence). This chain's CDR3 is CASSFGTIDYGYTF. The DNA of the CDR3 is TGTGCCAGCAGCTTCGGGACAATCGACTATGGCTACACCTTC.

CDR3 sequence: CASSQGKGYTF. CDR3 nucleotides: TGTGCCAGCAGTCAGGGGAAAGGCTACACCTTC. This chain uses TRBV12-3 or TRBV12-4 with TRBJ1-2; D is possibly TRBD1 (6 bases). The CDR3 is made up of 11 amino acids. V dropped 5 bases and J dropped 8 bases, with 9 bases sitting between them.

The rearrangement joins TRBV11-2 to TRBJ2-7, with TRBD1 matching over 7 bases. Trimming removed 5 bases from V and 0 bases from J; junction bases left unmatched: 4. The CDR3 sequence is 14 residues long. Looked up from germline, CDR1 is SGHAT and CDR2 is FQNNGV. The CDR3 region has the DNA TGTGCCAGCAGCCGTGCAGGGGGCTCCTACGAGCAGTACTTC. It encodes CASSRAGGSYEQYF.

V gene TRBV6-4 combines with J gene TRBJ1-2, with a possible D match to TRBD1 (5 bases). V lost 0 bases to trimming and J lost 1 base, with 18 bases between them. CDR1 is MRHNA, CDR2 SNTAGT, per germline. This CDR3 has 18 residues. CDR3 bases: TGTGCCAGCAGTGACTCGGGGGGAGAGAAAACCTATAACTATGGCTACACCTTC. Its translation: CASSDSGGEKTYNYGYTF.

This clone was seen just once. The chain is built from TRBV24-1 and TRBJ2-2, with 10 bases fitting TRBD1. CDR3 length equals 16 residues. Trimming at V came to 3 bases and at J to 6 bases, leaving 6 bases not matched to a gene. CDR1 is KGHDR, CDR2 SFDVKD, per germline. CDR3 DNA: TGTGCCACCAGTGATGGAGGGACAGGGGTAGCCGGGGAGCTGTTTTTT. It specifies CATSDGGTGVAGELFF.

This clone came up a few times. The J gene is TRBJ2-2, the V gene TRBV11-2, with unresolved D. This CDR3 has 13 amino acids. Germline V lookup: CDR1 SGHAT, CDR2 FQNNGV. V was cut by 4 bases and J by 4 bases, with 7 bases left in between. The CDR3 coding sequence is TGTGCCAGCAGCTCTTGGAGCACCGGGGAGCTGTTTTTT. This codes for CASSSWSTGELFF.

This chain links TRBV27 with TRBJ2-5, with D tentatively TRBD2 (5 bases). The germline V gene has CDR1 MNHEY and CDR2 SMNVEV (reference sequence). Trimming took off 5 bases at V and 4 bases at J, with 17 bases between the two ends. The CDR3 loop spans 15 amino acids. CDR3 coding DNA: TGTGCCAGCAGTAGTAAGGGAGTGGATATAGAGACCCAGTACTTC. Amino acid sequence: CASSSKGVDIETQYF.

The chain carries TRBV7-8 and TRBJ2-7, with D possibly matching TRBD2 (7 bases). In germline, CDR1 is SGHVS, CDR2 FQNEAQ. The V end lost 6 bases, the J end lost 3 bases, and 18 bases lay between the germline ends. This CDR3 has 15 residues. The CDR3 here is CASSWGGHSVYEQYF. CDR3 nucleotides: TGTGCCAGCAGTTGGGGGGGGCATAGTGTCTACGAGCAGTACTTC. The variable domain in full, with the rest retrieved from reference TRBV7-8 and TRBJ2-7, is GAGVSQSPRYKVAKRGQDVALRCDPISGHVSLFWYQQALGQGPEFLTYFQNEAQLDKSGLPSDRFFAERPEGSVSTLKIQRTQQEDSAVYLCASSWGGHSVYEQYFGPGTRLTVT.

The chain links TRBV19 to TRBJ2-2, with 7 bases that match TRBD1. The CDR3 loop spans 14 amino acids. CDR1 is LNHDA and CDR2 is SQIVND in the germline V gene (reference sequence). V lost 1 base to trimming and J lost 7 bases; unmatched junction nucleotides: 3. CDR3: CASSIAGGFGELFF. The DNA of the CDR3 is TGTGCCAGTAGTATAGCAGGGGGTTTCGGGGAGCTGTTTTTT.